A selection of T cell receptor beta chains follows, all from one sample in a study of sequential checkpoint blockade in melanoma. Sequencing used immunoSEQ multiplex PCR; TCRdb keeps in-frame clones, though not all of them. The data hold about 40,000 clones, with 80% to 90% observed a single time. This specimen was CD8+ T cells sorted from blood (inferred from file names), taken from a patient given nivolumab and ipilimumab in sequence. The receptors come from a human donor with melanoma. CDR3s include the opening cysteine and the closing phenylalanine or tryptophan. A D gene is named only where the DNA matches it firmly. Clone size, where shown, is once, few, many, or a class for clones that have expanded.

v_gene	abundance	d_gene	j_gene	CDR3aa	CDR3nt
TRBV15	once	TRBD1	TRBJ2-1	CATSRTRQGSYNEQFF	TGTGCCACCAGCAGAACCCGACAGGGTTCCTACAATGAGCAGTTCTTC
TRBV18	-	TRBD1	TRBJ2-5	CASSPVEGGDWETQYF	TGTGCCAGCTCACCCGTCGAAGGGGGCGATTGGGAGACCCAGTACTTC
TRBV6-5	-	TRBD2	TRBJ2-3	CASSPTSGRTDTQYF	TGTGCCAGCAGTCCAACTAGCGGGAGAACAGATACGCAGTATTTT
TRBV27	-	-	TRBJ2-1	CASLTGLQQFF	TGTGCCAGCCTGACAGGCTTGCAGCAGTTCTTC
TRBV27	-	-	TRBJ2-6	CASSHGANVLTF	TGTGCCAGCAGTCATGGGGCCAACGTCCTGACTTTC
TRBV7-2	once	-	TRBJ2-5	CASSSDWVETQYF	TGTGCCAGCAGCTCCGACTGGGTAGAGACCCAGTACTTC
TRBV7-6	-	-	TRBJ2-2	CASSPLAGELFF	TGTGCCAGCAGCCCACTAGCCGGGGAGCTGTTTTTT
TRBV27	-	TRBD2	TRBJ2-7	CASSFGLAGGEQYF	TGTGCCAGCAGTTTTGGACTAGCGGGAGGCGAGCAGTACTTC
TRBV2	once	-	TRBJ1-2	CASRVPGADDGYTF	TGTGCCAGCAGGGTACCAGGGGCAGATGATGGCTACACCTTC
TRBV29-1	-	-	TRBJ2-2	CSVAQATGELFF	TGCAGCGTTGCCCAAGCCACCGGGGAGCTGTTTTTT
TRBV7-9	-	-	TRBJ2-7	CASSLRTSKLDEQYF	TGTGCCAGCAGCTTACGGACATCCAAACTCGACGAGCAGTACTTC
TRBV4-3	-	TRBD2	TRBJ2-1	CASSQGLAGGNEQFF	TGCGCCAGCAGCCAAGGACTAGCGGGGGGGAATGAGCAGTTCTTC
TRBV9	-	TRBD2	TRBJ2-1	CASSVSAGLNEQFF	TGTGCCAGCAGCGTGTCAGCGGGACTCAATGAGCAGTTCTTC
TRBV30	-	-	TRBJ1-1	CAWSFGTEAFF	TGTGCCTGGAGCTTCGGGACTGAAGCTTTCTTT
TRBV27	-	TRBD2	TRBJ2-1	CASSTSGSYNEQFF	TGTGCCAGCAGCACTAGCGGCTCCTACAATGAGCAGTTCTTC
TRBV19	-	TRBD1	TRBJ1-1	CASSAGGYTEAFF	TGTGCCAGTAGTGCAGGGGGCTACACTGAAGCTTTCTTT
TRBV6-5	-	TRBD2	TRBJ2-1	CASRNGLAGYNEQFF	TGTGCCAGCAGAAACGGACTAGCGGGCTACAATGAGCAGTTCTTC
TRBV7-6	few	-	TRBJ2-5	CASSIPGGGAETQYF	TGTGCCAGCAGCATACCGGGCGGTGGGGCAGAGACCCAGTACTTC
TRBV5-6	-	TRBD2	TRBJ2-1	CASSFKTSGSAYNEQFF	TGTGCCAGCAGCTTTAAGACTAGCGGGAGTGCCTACAATGAGCAGTTCTTC
TRBV11-2	-	-	TRBJ2-7	CASSLTAGEQYF	TGTGCCAGCAGCTTAACCGCCGGCGAGCAGTACTTC
TRBV15	once	-	TRBJ1-2	CATSRDNSLYGYTF	TGTGCCACCAGCAGAGATAACAGCCTCTATGGCTACACCTTC
TRBV10-2	-	-	TRBJ2-5	CASYDYRARETQYF	TGCGCCAGTTACGATTACAGGGCCCGGGAGACCCAGTACTTC
TRBV7-9	-	-	TRBJ1-2	CASSLALPGYGYTF	TGTGCCAGCAGCTTAGCGTTGCCAGGCTATGGCTACACCTTC
TRBV13	-	TRBD2	TRBJ2-1	CASWERGSYNEQFF	TGTGCCAGCTGGGAGCGGGGTTCCTACAATGAGCAGTTCTTC
TRBV30	-	-	TRBJ1-5	CAWSRGAGNQPQHF	TGTGCCTGGAGTCGGGGGGCGGGCAATCAGCCCCAGCATTTT
TRBV4-1	-	-	TRBJ2-1	CASSQPLGGRGFF	TGCGCCAGCAGCCAACCACTCGGGGGACGGGGGTTCTTC
TRBV27	-	-	TRBJ1-6	CASSDRQGQNSPLHF	TGTGCCAGCAGCGATAGGCAGGGACAAAATTCACCCCTCCACTTT
TRBV7-9	-	TRBD2	TRBJ2-3	CASSRGLADPTDTQYF	TGTGCCAGCAGCCGGGGACTAGCGGACCCAACAGATACGCAGTATTTT
TRBV27	once	TRBD2	TRBJ2-1	CASSFAGANNEQFF	TGTGCCAGCAGTTTTGCGGGAGCGAACAATGAGCAGTTCTTC
TRBV7-3	-	-	TRBJ2-2	CASSSFQGQHGELFF	TGTGCCAGCAGCTCCTTTCAAGGACAGCACGGGGAGCTGTTTTTT
TRBV27	once	-	TRBJ1-1	CASSLGVYRATEAFF	TGTGCCAGCAGTTTAGGGGTCTACAGGGCCACTGAAGCTTTCTTT
TRBV15	-	-	TRBJ2-2	CATSRDVGGNTGELFF	TGTGCCACCAGCAGAGATGTAGGCGGAAACACCGGGGAGCTGTTTTTT
TRBV2	-	TRBD2	TRBJ2-1	CASSGASGRDEQFF	TGTGCCAGCAGTGGGGCTAGCGGGAGGGATGAGCAGTTCTTC
TRBV28	-	-	TRBJ1-3	CASSSHRYSGNTIYF	TGTGCCAGCAGTTCCCACAGGTACTCTGGAAACACCATATATTTT
TRBV9	-	-	TRBJ1-2	CASSVVGGNYGYTF	TGTGCCAGCAGCGTCGTCGGGGGGAACTATGGCTACACCTTC
TRBV7-6	-	-	TRBJ2-1	CASSPGEVSYNEQFF	TGTGCCAGCAGTCCCGGGGAGGTATCCTACAATGAGCAGTTCTTC
TRBV10-3	-	TRBD1	TRBJ1-2	CAISEPATGGYGYTF	TGTGCCATCAGTGAGCCAGCAACAGGGGGATATGGCTACACCTTC
TRBV28	-	TRBD1	TRBJ2-7	CASTLGGSGYEQYF	TGTGCCAGCACCTTAGGGGGCTCGGGGTACGAGCAGTACTTC
TRBV9	-	TRBD1	TRBJ2-2	CASSVDRGMAGELFF	TGTGCCAGCAGCGTCGACAGGGGGATGGCCGGGGAGCTGTTTTTT
TRBV19	-	-	TRBJ2-6	CASSWRTSGANVLTF	TGTGCCAGTAGTTGGCGGACTTCTGGGGCCAACGTCCTGACTTTC
TRBV20-1	-	-	TRBJ1-1	CKGQLNTEAFF	TGCAAGGGGCAGCTGAACACTGAAGCTTTCTTT
TRBV29-1	-	TRBD2	TRBJ2-5	CSVGLAQETQYF	TGCAGCGTTGGACTAGCTCAAGAGACCCAGTACTTC
TRBV4-1	-	TRBD2	TRBJ2-1	CASSQSGLARYEQFF	TGCGCCAGCAGCCAGTCGGGACTAGCGCGTTATGAGCAGTTCTTC
TRBV30	-	TRBD2	TRBJ2-3	CAWSVGTSGITDTQYF	TGTGCCTGGAGCGTGGGGACTAGCGGGATCACAGATACGCAGTATTTT
TRBV29-1	-	-	TRBJ2-7	CSVDGGYEQYF	TGCAGCGTTGACGGGGGTTACGAGCAGTACTTC
TRBV4-1	-	TRBD2	TRBJ2-1	CASSPLLAGSEQFF	TGCGCCAGCAGCCCTCTACTAGCGGGAAGTGAGCAGTTCTTC
TRBV2	-	-	TRBJ2-1	CASSPGRFNEQFF	TGTGCCAGCAGCCCGGGTAGATTCAATGAGCAGTTCTTC
TRBV4-3	-	-	TRBJ1-1	CASSTRSQFIGATEAFF	TGCGCCAGCAGTACAAGGAGCCAGTTTATTGGCGCCACTGAAGCTTTCTTT
TRBV10-2	-	-	TRBJ2-7	CASSESAGSYEQYF	TGCGCCAGCAGTGAGTCTGCGGGAAGCTACGAGCAGTACTTC
TRBV28	-	-	TRBJ1-4	CASRLGGSNEKLFF	TGTGCCAGCAGACTCGGGGGGTCTAATGAAAAACTGTTTTTT
TRBV9	-	TRBD2	TRBJ2-2	CASSVDPGLAGGNTGELFF	TGTGCCAGCAGCGTAGATCCGGGACTAGCGGGAGGGAACACCGGGGAGCTGTTTTTT